This TCR beta chain was sequenced during a study of a mutant IDH1 vaccine in newly diagnosed glioma. Worth noting for this clone: The antigen is not known.

The time point denotes: week 5, during vaccination. The study gave 300 ug of mutant IDH1 20-mer peptide per vaccine dose, with topical imiquimod. V gave up 3 bases and J gave up 9 bases; unmatched junction bases: 5. There are 15 residues in the CDR3. Germline lookup yields CDR1 LGHNA and CDR2 YSLEER. Profiling relied on immunoSEQ multiplex PCR, and the TCRdb table lists in-frame clones only, not all of them. The data contain 60,000 or so clones, around 84% of them singletons. The source was PBMCs, collected from a glioma patient whose treatment included an IDH1 peptide vaccine. The chain links TRBV4-3 to TRBJ1-6, with 10 bases matching TRBD1. This sequence originates from a woman aged 50 to 60 with glioma. CDR3 DNA: TGCGCCAGCAGCCAGGCCGGGACAGGGGTTTCACCCCTCCACTTT. It yields the protein CASSQAGTGVSPLHF.